The 32 T cell receptor beta chains below all came from one sample that was sequenced in a study of blood T cell repertoires in COVID-19. Profiling relied on immunoSEQ multiplex PCR, and the TCRdb table lists in-frame clones only, not all of them. The table has 120,000 or so clones, 75% to 85% seen once; the top ten hold approximately 35%. The sequenced sample consisted of peripheral blood. These receptors all stem from a middle-aged man with active or convalescent COVID-19.

The CDR3 loop is CASSPRGGNSPLHF. CDR3 in DNA: TGTGCCAGCAGCCCACGGGGAGGTAATTCACCCCTCCACTTT. The chain combines TRBV5-4 with TRBJ1-6; no firm D call. V lost 4 bases, J lost 6 bases, and 11 bases lay in between. The CDR3 covers 14 residues. Germline V gene data show CDR1 as SGHNT and CDR2 as YYREEE (reference sequence).

This rearrangement joins TRBV7-2 to TRBJ1-5; tentative D call: TRBD1 (5 bases). V shed 2 bases and J shed 0 bases, with 8 bases lying between them. The germline V gene has CDR1 SGHTA and CDR2 FQGNSA. The CDR3 loop spans 15 amino acids. CDR3 protein: CASSLWGDSNQPQHF. The CDR3 DNA sequence: TGTGCCAGCAGCTTATGGGGGGATAGCAATCAGCCCCAGCATTTT. The full variable domain, with the rest looked up from reference TRBV7-2 and TRBJ1-5, is GAGVSQSPSNKVTEKGKDVELRCDPISGHTALYWYRQSLGQGLEFLIYFQGNSAPDKSGLPSDRFSAERTGGSVSTLTIQRTQQEDSAVYLCASSLWGDSNQPQHFGDGTRLSIL.

This chain joins TRBV18 and TRBJ1-2, with TRBD1 matching over 9 bases. Looked up from germline, CDR1 is KGHSH and CDR2 is LQKENI. The CDR3 runs to 14 residues. The V gene end was trimmed by 3 bases and the J gene end by 8 bases; junction bases not matched to a gene: 7. Here the CDR3 DNA reads TGTGCCAGCTCACCCCGGGGACAGGGTGGCGGCTACACCTTC. Translated, it gives CASSPRGQGGGYTF.

Only a few counts were recorded for this clone. The chain recombines TRBV30 with TRBJ1-2; 10 bases map to TRBD1. The CDR3 consists of 14 residues. Trimming took 8 bases from V and 6 from J; bases not matched to a gene: 12. Per germline, CDR1 GTSNPN and CDR2 SVGIG (reference sequence). This chain's CDR3 is CAVYRDRGGDGYTF. The CDR3 DNA reads as TGTGCCGTGTACCGGGACAGGGGCGGGGATGGCTACACCTTC.

This chain uses TRBV24-1 with TRBJ1-2; 7 bases are shared with TRBD1. V lost 7 bases to trimming and J lost 3 bases; unmatched junction nucleotides: 1. Looked up from germline, CDR1 is KGHDR and CDR2 is SFDVKD. The CDR3 runs 12 residues. Written as DNA, the CDR3 is TGTGCCACCAGCCAGGGGGACTATGGCTACACCTTC. Translation gives CATSQGDYGYTF.

This chain uses TRBV2 with TRBJ2-7, with TRBD1 as a possible D gene (6 bases). The germline V gene has CDR1 SNHLY and CDR2 FYNNEI. The CDR3 has 14 amino acids. The V end was cut by 4 bases, the J end by 0 bases, with 10 bases between. CDR3 sequence: CASSANRDSYEQYF. The CDR3 coding sequence is TGTGCCAGCAGTGCTAACAGGGACTCCTACGAGCAGTACTTC.

The J gene is TRBJ1-2, the V gene TRBV4-2; D call uncertain. Germline values: CDR1 LGHNA, CDR2 YNFKEQ. CDR3 size: 14 residues. Trimming stripped 0 bases from V and 2 bases from J, with 7 bases between. The CDR3 here is CASSQDNGNYGYTF. The CDR3 region has the DNA TGTGCCAGCAGCCAAGATAACGGGAACTATGGCTACACCTTC.

V and J are TRBV27 and TRBJ2-7; 10 nucleotides match TRBD2. V lost 6 bases and J lost 4; bases outside the gene matches: 6. The CDR3 sequence is 14 residues long. Per the germline V gene, CDR1 is MNHEY and CDR2 is SMNVEV (reference sequence). The CDR3 protein is CASSLSGRWYEQYF. The CDR3 DNA is TGTGCCAGCAGCCTTAGCGGGAGGTGGTACGAGCAGTACTTC.

This clone was found once. The chain joins TRBV19 to TRBJ1-3; D ambiguous. Trimming shortened V by 9 bases and J by 0 bases, and 9 bases separated the two germline ends. The CDR3 covers 13 residues. Germline V CDR1 and CDR2: LNHDA, SQIVND (reference sequence). CDR3 in amino acids: CASGETSGNTIYF. CDR3 bases: TGTGCCAGCGGGGAAACCTCTGGAAACACCATATATTTT.

The chain recombines TRBV7-2 with TRBJ2-2; D remains ambiguous. The CDR3 is made up of 12 amino acids. V lost 4 bases and J 5 bases, leaving 5 bases between the germline ends. Germline loops: CDR1 SGHTA, CDR2 FQGNSA. The CDR3 DNA is TGTGCCAGCAGCTCTAGAACCGGGGAGCTGTTTTTT. Its protein is CASSSRTGELFF. Full variable domain (missing parts from reference TRBV7-2 and TRBJ2-2): GAGVSQSPSNKVTEKGKDVELRCDPISGHTALYWYRQSLGQGLEFLIYFQGNSAPDKSGLPSDRFSAERTGGSVSTLTIQRTQQEDSAVYLCASSSRTGELFFGEGSRLTVL.

J is TRBJ1-1 and V is TRBV28; 9 bases align to TRBD1. CDR3 size: 17 residues. After removal of 5 bases from V and 1 base from J, the junction contained 11 bases not matched to a gene. Germline values: CDR1 MDHEN, CDR2 SYDVKM. The CDR3 DNA is TGTGCCAGCAGTAATACTGGACAGGGGAAGGGGAACACTGAAGCTTTCTTT. Protein product: CASSNTGQGKGNTEAFF.

This clone was counted ten times or more. The gene calls are TRBV5-6 and TRBJ2-7; D possibly corresponds to TRBD2 (6 bases). The V and J ends lost 1 base and 5 bases respectively, with 10 bases between them. Germline V gene lookup returns CDR1 SGHDT and CDR2 YYEEEE. There are 13 residues in the CDR3. In DNA form, the CDR3 reads TGTGCCAGCAGCTTGCTAGCGACCCACGAGCAGTACTTC. Protein: CASSLLATHEQYF.

V and J are TRBV5-6 and TRBJ2-2; D unresolved. The CDR3 has 15 residues. Germline V gives CDR1 SGHDT, CDR2 YYEEEE. V lost 1 base, J lost 3 bases, and 10 bases lay in between. Written as DNA, the CDR3 is TGTGCCAGCAGCTTGCCCGACACCGACACCGGGGAGCTGTTTTTT. Translating gives CASSLPDTDTGELFF.

In DNA, the CDR3 is TGTGCCTGGAGTGGCCGGGACAGGCGCCACTCTGGAAACACCATATATTTT. Residues: CAWSGRDRRHSGNTIYF. The chain recombines TRBV30 with TRBJ1-3, with TRBD1 identical over 8 bases. This CDR3 has 17 amino acids. V lost 1 base, J lost 0 bases, and 8 bases stayed unmatched. Germline assignment: CDR1 GTSNPN and CDR2 SVGIG (reference sequence).

The chain carries TRBV6-5 and TRBJ1-1; TRBD1 matches 10 bases. Germline V gives CDR1 MNHEY, CDR2 SVGAGI. CDR3 length equals 13 residues. V shed 2 bases, J shed 7 bases, and the junction held 1 base outside the gene matches. The CDR3 sequence is CASSYRDRGEAFF. CDR3 DNA sequence: TGTGCCAGCAGTTACCGGGACAGGGGTGAAGCTTTCTTT.

This clone was observed a handful of times. The chain uses TRBV4-3 and TRBJ1-6, with 7 bases aligning to TRBD1. CDR3 length equals 16 residues. The V gene end was trimmed by 0 bases and the J gene end by 6 bases; junction bases not matched to a gene: 5. Germline V gene lookup returns CDR1 LGHNA and CDR2 YSLEER. The CDR3: CASSQEWDSSNSPLHF. The CDR3 coding sequence is TGCGCCAGCAGCCAAGAATGGGACAGCTCTAATTCACCCCTCCACTTT.

V and J are TRBV19 and TRBJ2-2, with a weak D call TRBD2 (5 bases). The CDR3 has 13 residues. The V and J ends lost 3 bases and 5 bases respectively, with 7 bases between them. CDR1 LNHDA and CDR2 SQIVND come from the germline V gene (reference sequence). DNA of the CDR3: TGTGCCAGTAGTATCCCGGGAACCGGGGAGCTGTTTTTT. It is translated as CASSIPGTGELFF.

This sequence joins TRBV7-9 and TRBJ2-6, with 7 bases aligning to TRBD2. The CDR3 consists of 17 residues. The V gene end was trimmed by 5 bases and the J gene end by 1 base; junction bases not matched to a gene: 8. Germline lookup yields CDR1 SEHNR and CDR2 FQNEAQ (reference sequence). The CDR3 reads CASSPPGGGSGANVLTF. Written as DNA, the CDR3 is TGTGCCAGCAGCCCCCCCGGGGGAGGGTCTGGGGCCAACGTCCTGACTTTC.

This sequence joins TRBV6-6 and TRBJ1-1; 8 bases are shared with TRBD1. The CDR3 has 17 residues. The germline CDR1 and CDR2 sequences are MNHNY and SVGAGI (reference sequence). V gave up 5 bases and J gave up 0 bases; unmatched junction bases: 11. CDR3 DNA: TGTGCCAGCAGTCCCCTCGGACAGGGTGAAATGAACACTGAAGCTTTCTTT. The encoded protein is CASSPLGQGEMNTEAFF.

This rearrangement joins TRBV6-5 to TRBJ1-3; no firm D call. This CDR3 has 14 residues. Per germline, CDR1 MNHEY and CDR2 SVGAGI. Between the trimmed V and J ends, which lost 8 bases and 2 bases, there was a span of 13 bases. CDR3 sequence: CASAAATPGNTIYF. For the CDR3, the DNA is TGTGCCAGCGCGGCGGCCACGCCTGGAAACACCATATATTTT.

V gene TRBV15 combines with J gene TRBJ1-4; D is possibly TRBD1 (6 bases). CDR1 and CDR2 (germline): LNHNV, YYDKDF (reference sequence). Trimming cost V 0 bases and J 8 bases, with 13 bases left between them. The CDR3 loop spans 15 amino acids. The CDR3 DNA reads TGTGCCACCAGCAGAGAAACAGGGCGAGGCGAAAAACTGTTTTTT. This codes for CATSRETGRGEKLFF. Full variable domain (rest looked up from reference TRBV15 and TRBJ1-4): DAMVIQNPRYQVTQFGKPVTLSCSQTLNHNVMYWYQQKSSQAPKLLFHYYDKDFNNEADTPDNFQSRRPNTSFCFLDIRSPGLGDTAMYLCATSRETGRGEKLFFGSGTQLSVL.

Here the CDR3 reads CASSETRMGYTF. The CDR3 nucleotides are TGTGCCAGCAGTGAAACTCGCATGGGCTACACCTTC. The chain links TRBV2 to TRBJ1-2; D is undetermined. Trimming pared 2 bases from V and 8 bases from J, leaving 9 bases between. The CDR3 spans 12 residues. Per germline, CDR1 SNHLY and CDR2 FYNNEI.

The chain links TRBV19 to TRBJ2-7; 9 nucleotides align to TRBD2. The CDR3 covers 15 residues. Germline values: CDR1 LNHDA, CDR2 SQIVND (reference sequence). J gave up 2 bases and V 3 bases, and 5 bases lay outside the gene matches. The CDR3 spells CASSMASSGTYEQYF. CDR3 nucleotide sequence: TGTGCCAGTAGTATGGCTTCTAGCGGGACCTACGAGCAGTACTTC.

The V gene is TRBV30, the J gene TRBJ1-5, with no clear D. Germline V CDR1 and CDR2: GTSNPN, SVGIG (reference sequence). V shed 2 bases and J shed 7 bases, with 12 bases lying between them. The CDR3 extends over 13 amino acids. The CDR3 here is CAWSWSAEQPQHF. The CDR3 bases are TGTGCCTGGAGTTGGAGCGCGGAGCAGCCCCAGCATTTT. Looking up the rest from reference TRBV30 and TRBJ1-5 gives the full variable domain: SQTIHQWPATLVQPVGSPLSLECTVEGTSNPNLYWYRQAAGRGLQLLFYSVGIGQISSEVPQNLSASRPQDRQFILSSKKLLLSDSGFYLCAWSWSAEQPQHFGDGTRLSIL.

The chain links TRBV14 to TRBJ1-2, with D possibly being TRBD1 (5 bases). Germline CDR1 and CDR2: SGHDN and FVKESK. This CDR3 has 14 residues. V lost 1 base to trimming and J lost 2 bases, with 8 bases between them. Here the CDR3 DNA reads TGTGCCAGCAGCCAAGTGGGGCAGAACTATGGCTACACCTTC. This sequence encodes CASSQVGQNYGYTF.

The chain uses TRBV7-2 and TRBJ2-7, with 7 bases that match TRBD2. CDR1 and CDR2 (germline): SGHTA, FQGNSA. The V segment lost 8 bases and the J segment 7 bases; nucleotides outside the gene matches: 14. The CDR3 loop spans 14 amino acids. CDR3 amino acids: CASRAQRGPGEQYF. CDR3 nucleotide sequence: TGTGCCAGCCGCGCCCAGCGGGGCCCGGGGGAGCAGTACTTC.

V and J are TRBV11-3 and TRBJ2-5, with a weak D call TRBD2 (6 bases). Germline V gene lookup returns CDR1 SGHNT and CDR2 YENEEA. This CDR3 region has 14 residues. Trimming took 7 bases from V and 3 from J, leaving 15 bases between them. This chain's CDR3 is CASNLVGGEETQYF. The DNA for the CDR3 is TGTGCCAGCAACTTGGTGGGGGGAGAAGAGACCCAGTACTTC.

The V and J genes are TRBV9 and TRBJ2-2; D possibly corresponds to TRBD1 (5 bases). Trimming cost V 3 bases and J 7 bases, with 13 bases left between them. The CDR3 length is 14 residues. Germline assignment: CDR1 SGDLS and CDR2 YYNGEE. The CDR3 sequence: CASSGRQGVGELFF. CDR3 nucleotide sequence: TGTGCCAGCAGCGGTCGGCAGGGCGTCGGGGAGCTGTTTTTT.

The chain couples TRBV9 to TRBJ1-2; the D gene is possibly TRBD1 (5 bases). V was shortened by 2 bases and J by 2 bases, with 16 bases between the two germline ends. The germline V gene encodes CDR1 SGDLS and CDR2 YYNGEE. This CDR3 is 16 amino acids long. The CDR3 protein is CASSVNHRQPNYGYTF. CDR3 DNA: TGTGCCAGCAGCGTTAATCACAGACAGCCGAACTATGGCTACACCTTC.

The chain has TRBV6-6 and TRBJ1-5; the D gene is possibly TRBD1 (5 bases). V dropped 4 bases and J dropped 9 bases, with 13 bases sitting between them. Germline CDR1 MNHNY, CDR2 SVGAGI (reference sequence). The CDR3 has 13 amino acids. The CDR3 reads CASSSGPFRPQHF. CDR3 coding DNA: TGTGCCAGCAGTTCAGGGCCCTTCAGGCCCCAGCATTTT.

Only a few counts were recorded for this clone. V and J are TRBV4-1 and TRBJ1-4; unclear D gene. With 1 base removed from V and 8 bases from J, the gap between germline ends came to 8 bases. The CDR3 consists of 13 residues. Germline V lookup: CDR1 MGHRA, CDR2 YSYEKL. CDR3 amino acids: CASSQGWREKLFF. The CDR3, as DNA: TGCGCCAGCAGCCAAGGTTGGAGGGAAAAACTGTTTTTT.

This clone has only a few counts. This chain uses TRBV6-1 with TRBJ1-6; no definite D call. The germline gives CDR1 MNHNS, CDR2 SASEGT. This CDR3 spans 15 amino acids. The V and J ends lost 0 bases and 7 bases respectively, with 10 bases between them. Here the CDR3 reads CASSEAWTGNSPLHF. CDR3 nucleotide sequence: TGTGCCAGCAGTGAAGCCTGGACGGGAAATTCACCCCTCCACTTT.